This paragraph covers one T cell receptor beta chain sequence. Its antigen specificity is not known. It has no much larger one-base neighbor in the sample; base qualities were not kept. TCRbeta CDR3 regions were amplified from genomic DNA using the immunoSEQ Assay, a bias-controlled multiplex PCR. Per the authors' processing: Nucleated cell counts per sample were estimated from amplification of reference gene primers within the assay. To quantify the absolute abundance of each unique TCRbeta CDR3 rearrangement, sequence reads were collapsed and filtered. For each sample, productive Simpson clonality was calculated as the square root of Simpson's diversity index across productive rearrangements. TCRdb took over this immuneACCESS table, retaining in-frame rearrangements with V and J assigned. Such tables are incomplete; in checked studies, under half of the missing clones stem from an unresolved V gene, and the remainder is unexplained. V, J and clone size are those of that table, while D and trimming were read from the DNA. This sample holds around 57,000 clones; 82% were observed only once. The ten largest clones add up to 20% to 25% of the sample.

This record belongs to a study of blood T cell repertoires in COVID-19 (TCRdb year 2020). A note on the overall study: Samples from collaborators originated in the United States, Italy and Spain and spanned both the acute and convalescent phases of COVID-19. The material from the prospective study consisted of cDNA or gDNA derived from T cells, B-cell-depleted T cells, or PBMCs. Subjects who had been exposed to COVID-19, were actively infected with it, or had recovered from it provided the deeply sampled blood TCRbeta repertoires that made up the dataset. The repertoires were released in a freely available public database meant as a resource for research on the immune response to SARS-CoV-2. Samples were obtained from the ongoing ImmuneRACE study (first 160 participants) and from some 1,200 subjects provided by 6 global collaborators. A de-identified subject ID, COVID-19 status, age in years and sex were almost always included in the sample metadata. Where available, HLA class I and class II types were taken from metadata supplied by the sample provider and were not determined by assay-based typing. Results the study describes overall, beyond this receptor: Clinical and demographic metadata were provided uncurated, with the amount varying by source and participant.

The germline V gene supplies CDR1 KGHSH and CDR2 LQKENI. Counted from cysteine to phenylalanine, this CDR3 has 16 amino acids. The kept DNA is CDR3 alone, 48 bases in frame from the first base. V ends up 6 bases short and J 2 bases short, with an unmatched junction base count of 13. The collaborating institutions used their own protocols to collect whole blood in K2EDTA tubes. For TCRbeta analysis, collaborators shipped samples in one of three forms: frozen whole blood, isolated PBMCs, or DNA extracted from either of those sample types. The sequenced sample was peripheral blood. The source is a woman aged 55-69 years with acute or convalescent COVID-19. The chain is assembled from TRBV18 and TRBJ2-7, and 7 junction bases match TRBD2. The bases are TGTGCCAGCTCCTCAGAAGGAGCGGGGCTAGCCTACGAGCAGTACTTC. Protein translation: CASSSEGAGLAYEQYF.